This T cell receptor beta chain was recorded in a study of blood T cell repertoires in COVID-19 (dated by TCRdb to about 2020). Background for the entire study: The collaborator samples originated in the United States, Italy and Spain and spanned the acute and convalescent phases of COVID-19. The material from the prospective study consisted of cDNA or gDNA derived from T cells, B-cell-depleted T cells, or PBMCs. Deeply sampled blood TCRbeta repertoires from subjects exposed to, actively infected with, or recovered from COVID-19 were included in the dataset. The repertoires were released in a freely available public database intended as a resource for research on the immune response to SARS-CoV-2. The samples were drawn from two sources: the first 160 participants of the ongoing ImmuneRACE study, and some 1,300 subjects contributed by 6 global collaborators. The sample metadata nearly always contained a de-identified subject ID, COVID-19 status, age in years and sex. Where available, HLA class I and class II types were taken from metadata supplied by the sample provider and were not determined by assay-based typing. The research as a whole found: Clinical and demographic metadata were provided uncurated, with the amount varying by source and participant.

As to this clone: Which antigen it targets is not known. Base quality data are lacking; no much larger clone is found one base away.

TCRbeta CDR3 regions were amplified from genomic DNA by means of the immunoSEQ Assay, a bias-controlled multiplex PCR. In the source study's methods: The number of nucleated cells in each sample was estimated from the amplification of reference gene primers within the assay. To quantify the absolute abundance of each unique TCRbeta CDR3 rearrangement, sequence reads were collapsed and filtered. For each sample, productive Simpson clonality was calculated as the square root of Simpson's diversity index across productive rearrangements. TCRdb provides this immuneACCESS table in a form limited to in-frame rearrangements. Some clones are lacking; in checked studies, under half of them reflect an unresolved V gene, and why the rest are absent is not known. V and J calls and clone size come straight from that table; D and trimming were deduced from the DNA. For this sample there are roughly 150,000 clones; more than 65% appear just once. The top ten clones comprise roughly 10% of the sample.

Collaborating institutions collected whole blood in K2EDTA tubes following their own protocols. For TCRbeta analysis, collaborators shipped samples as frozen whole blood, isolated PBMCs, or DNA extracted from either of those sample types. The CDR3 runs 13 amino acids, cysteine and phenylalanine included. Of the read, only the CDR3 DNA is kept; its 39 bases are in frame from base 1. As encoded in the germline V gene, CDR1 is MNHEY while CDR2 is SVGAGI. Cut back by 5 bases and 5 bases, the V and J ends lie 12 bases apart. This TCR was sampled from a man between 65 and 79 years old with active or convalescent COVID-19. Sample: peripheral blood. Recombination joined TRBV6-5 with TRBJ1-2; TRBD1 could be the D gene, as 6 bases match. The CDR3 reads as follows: CASSPDRQYGYTF. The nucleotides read TGTGCCAGCAGTCCGGACAGACAATATGGCTACACCTTC.